This TCR beta chain came from a study of blood T cell repertoires in COVID-19. Per the original data handling: Estimation of nucleated cell counts relied on the amplification of reference gene primers. TCRdb's copy holds only in-frame clones and misses some; the assay was immunoSEQ multiplex PCR. The V and J calls and clone size come from that table; D and trimming were worked out from the DNA. The profile covers hundreds of thousands of clones, with around four fifths appearing a single time and about 4.8% taken by the ten largest. Material: peripheral blood. The TCR sequence derives from a woman aged 70-85 years with acute or convalescent COVID-19.

CDR3 in DNA: TGTGCCAGCAGTTACGTGGGAGGTGGGACTAATGAAAAACTGTTTTTT. Protein product: CASSYVGGGTNEKLFF. The chain uses TRBV6-6 and TRBJ1-4; D gene ambiguous. The germline V gene has CDR1 MNHNY and CDR2 SVGAGI (reference sequence). The CDR3 is made up of 16 amino acids. V was clipped by 2 bases and J by 2 bases, with 12 bases between them.